The 29 T cell receptor beta chains below come from one sample, sequenced in a study of T cells expressing NK-cell markers. No DNA is given; TCRdb re-called the 5' RACE reads and lists each CDR3 protein once. Its table lists about 150,000 distinct CDR3 sequences. The material sequenced was blood T cells: a sorted CD56 or NKG2C T cell subset, CD4+ or CD8+ T cells, or bulk PBMC T cells (not recorded which). The source is a man in his late teens or twenties in good health.

This chain's CDR3 is CSASGLGPHEQYF. The chain links TRBV20-1 to TRBJ2-7. CDR3 size: 13 residues. Germline V gene data show CDR1 as DFQATT and CDR2 as SNEGSKA (reference sequence).

The V and J genes are TRBV19 and TRBJ1-1; TCRdb calls TRBD1, which cannot be checked without DNA. The CDR3 sequence is 15 residues long. Looked up from germline, CDR1 is LNHDA and CDR2 is SQIVND (reference sequence). CDR3 sequence reads: CASSILPGDNTEAFF.

This chain joins TRBV27 and TRBJ1-1; TCRdb indicates TRBD1, and absent DNA this call remains unverified. The germline V gene encodes CDR1 MNHEY and CDR2 SMNVEV (reference sequence). There are 15 residues in the CDR3. The CDR3 loop is CASGPKQGMNTEAFF.

The V and J genes are TRBV10-3 and TRBJ2-5; with no DNA, the TCRdb D assignment of TRBD2 cannot be verified. In germline, CDR1 is ENHRY, CDR2 SYGVKD. The CDR3 runs 15 residues. CDR3 protein: CAISNPLLAEETQYF.

The chain couples TRBV15 to TRBJ2-1; the TCRdb D gene call, TRBD1, has no DNA to confirm it. The CDR3 extends over 15 amino acids. Germline-derived CDR1 and CDR2 are LNHNV and YYDKDF (reference sequence). The CDR3 spells CATSGTGQGAPEQFF.

V usage is TRBV7-9 and J usage is TRBJ2-1; TCRdb lists TRBD2, though no DNA is available to test this call. The CDR3 is 13 residues long. Germline V CDR1 and CDR2: SEHNR, FQNEAQ (reference sequence). The CDR3 is CASSPSGADEQFF.

J is TRBJ2-3 and V is TRBV28; TCRdb lists TRBD2, though no DNA is available to test this call. From germline, CDR1 is MDHEN and CDR2 SYDVKM. The length of the CDR3 is 16 residues. The CDR3 protein is CASSLFASGVTDTQYF. The variable domain in full, with the rest retrieved from reference TRBV28 and TRBJ2-3, is DVKVTQSSRYLVKRTGEKVFLECVQDMDHENMFWYRQDPGLGLRLIYFSYDVKMKEKGDIPEGYSVSREKKERFSLILESASTNQTSMYLCASSLFASGVTDTQYFGPGTRLTVL.

The V gene is TRBV7-7, the J gene TRBJ2-7; the D call from TCRdb, TRBD1, cannot be confirmed without DNA. The CDR3 loop spans 16 amino acids. In germline, CDR1 is SSHAT, CDR2 FNYEAQ (reference sequence). Here the CDR3 reads CASSLKRDRDSYEQYF.

The chain joins TRBV27 to TRBJ2-1; TCRdb outputs TRBD2, but without DNA this stays unchecked. The CDR3 spans 14 residues. Germline V gene data show CDR1 as MNHEY and CDR2 as SMNVEV (reference sequence). CDR3 residues: CASSLVGQNNEQFF.

The chain links TRBV19 to TRBJ2-2; TCRdb reports TRBD2, a call that lacks DNA to check it against. The CDR3 loop spans 17 amino acids. CDR1 is LNHDA and CDR2 is SQIVND in the germline V gene (reference sequence). CDR3 residues: CASSLAGYSPDTGELFF.

The chain combines TRBV7-2 with TRBJ2-7. Germline V gives CDR1 SGHTA, CDR2 FQGNSA. The CDR3 loop spans 11 amino acids. The CDR3: CASSFLGEQYF.

CDR3 protein: CASSQSVGETQYF. The chain combines TRBV4-3 with TRBJ2-5. From germline, CDR1 is LGHNA and CDR2 YSLEER. The CDR3 is made up of 13 amino acids.

The chain recombines TRBV5-1 with TRBJ2-3; there is no DNA to check the TCRdb D call of TRBD2. CDR3 length equals 17 residues. Germline V lookup: CDR1 SGHRS, CDR2 YFSETQ. The CDR3 reads CASSPGLAGAFTDTQYF.

V and J are TRBV5-6 and TRBJ2-1; without DNA, the TCRdb call of TRBD2 cannot be checked. The CDR3 is 14 residues long. CDR1 is SGHDT and CDR2 is YYEEEE in the germline V gene. The CDR3 protein is CASSLGGGYNEQFF.

The J gene is TRBJ1-3, the V gene TRBV12-3 or TRBV12-4. This CDR3 is 16 amino acids long. CDR3 protein: CASSYGSVSSGNTIYF.

The chain carries TRBV28 and TRBJ2-5; TCRdb returns TRBD1, unconfirmable since there is no DNA. The CDR3 totals 14 residues. CDR1 and CDR2 from the germline V gene are MDHEN and SYDVKM. CDR3 residues: CASSLRTVQETQYF. The full variable domain, its missing parts supplied by reference TRBV28 and TRBJ2-5, is DVKVTQSSRYLVKRTGEKVFLECVQDMDHENMFWYRQDPGLGLRLIYFSYDVKMKEKGDIPEGYSVSREKKERFSLILESASTNQTSMYLCASSLRTVQETQYFGPGTRLLVL.

V gene TRBV6-1 combines with J gene TRBJ2-1; TCRdb returns TRBD2, unconfirmable since there is no DNA. This CDR3 has 15 residues. Germline CDR1 MNHNS, CDR2 SASEGT. CDR3 residues: CASSETSGRRGEQFF.

The rearrangement joins TRBV20-1 to TRBJ2-5; as DNA is missing, the TRBD2 call by TCRdb cannot be tested. Germline CDR1 DFQATT, CDR2 SNEGSKA (reference sequence). The CDR3 extends over 14 amino acids. This CDR3 reads CSARAWLDQETQYF.

This rearrangement joins TRBV7-9 to TRBJ2-1; TCRdb's assignment of TRBD1 cannot be checked, as there is no DNA. CDR3 length: 16 amino acids. Germline values: CDR1 SEHNR, CDR2 FQNEAQ (reference sequence). The CDR3 loop is CASSLGSRGGYNEQFF.

This rearrangement joins TRBV14 to TRBJ2-1; TCRdb reports TRBD2, a call that lacks DNA to check it against. This CDR3 has 15 amino acids. The germline CDR1 and CDR2 sequences are SGHDN and FVKESK. The CDR3: CASSQGAGPSEKGFF.

The rearrangement joins TRBV29-1 to TRBJ2-2; there is no DNA to check the TCRdb D call of TRBD1. This CDR3 comprises 13 residues. Per the germline V gene, CDR1 is SQVTM and CDR2 is ANQGSEA. This chain's CDR3 is CSAITGYTGELFF.

This chain joins TRBV29-1 and TRBJ2-1; the D gene TCRdb calls, TRBD2, cannot be checked with no DNA. CDR1 is SQVTM and CDR2 is ANQGSEA in the germline V gene. CDR3 length: 14 amino acids. The CDR3 is CSVIRDFPYNEQFF.

This chain uses TRBV20-1 with TRBJ2-7; absent DNA, TCRdb's TRBD1 call cannot be checked. Germline values: CDR1 DFQATT, CDR2 SNEGSKA (reference sequence). The CDR3 contains 15 residues. The CDR3 region is CSARERQGATYEQYF.

The J gene is TRBJ2-1, the V gene TRBV5-5. In germline, CDR1 is SGHKS, CDR2 YYEKEE (reference sequence). This CDR3 contains 14 residues. The CDR3 spells CASSSGLEYNEQFF.

The J gene is TRBJ2-1, the V gene TRBV7-8; TCRdb outputs TRBD2, but without DNA this stays unchecked. Germline CDR1 and CDR2: SGHVS and FQNEAQ. This CDR3 spans 17 amino acids. The CDR3 sequence: CASSSSLAGDMYGEQFF. The variable domain in full, with the rest retrieved from reference TRBV7-8 and TRBJ2-1, is GAGVSQSPRYKVAKRGQDVALRCDPISGHVSLFWYQQALGQGPEFLTYFQNEAQLDKSGLPSDRFFAERPEGSVSTLKIQRTQQEDSAVYLCASSSSLAGDMYGEQFFGPGTRLTVL.

The chain recombines TRBV7-6 with TRBJ2-7. Looked up from germline, CDR1 is SGHVS and CDR2 is FNYEAQ. The CDR3 consists of 13 residues. The CDR3 is CASSSASAYEQYF.

The rearrangement links TRBV11-2 to TRBJ2-7; TCRdb indicates TRBD2, and absent DNA this call remains unverified. CDR1 SGHAT and CDR2 FQNNGV come from the germline V gene. This CDR3 is built from 15 residues. The CDR3 loop reads CASSPSGLASYEQYF.

The rearrangement joins TRBV12-3 or TRBV12-4 to TRBJ2-1; TCRdb lists TRBD2, though no DNA is available to test this call. This CDR3 spans 15 amino acids. CDR3 sequence reads: CASNSKRDPDNEQFF.

This chain joins TRBV7-8 and TRBJ1-5; TCRdb picks TRBD1, but there is no DNA to check that call. The CDR3 contains 15 residues. Germline V gives CDR1 SGHVS, CDR2 FQNEAQ. The CDR3: CASSATVNSNQPQHF.